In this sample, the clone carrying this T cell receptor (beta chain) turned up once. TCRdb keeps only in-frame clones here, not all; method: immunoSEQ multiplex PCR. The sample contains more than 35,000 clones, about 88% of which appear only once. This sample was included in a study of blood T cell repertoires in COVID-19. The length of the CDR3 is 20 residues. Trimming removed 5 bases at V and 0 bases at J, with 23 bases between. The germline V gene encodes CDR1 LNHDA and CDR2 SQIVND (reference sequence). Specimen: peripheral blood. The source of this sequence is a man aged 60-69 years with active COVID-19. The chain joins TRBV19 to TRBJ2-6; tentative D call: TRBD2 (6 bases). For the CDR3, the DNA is TGTGCCAGTAGTCCCCCCTCGGGCAGGGAGGTTTACTCTGGGGCCAACGTCCTGACTTTC. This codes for CASSPPSGREVYSGANVLTF. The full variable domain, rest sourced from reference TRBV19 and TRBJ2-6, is DGGITQSPKYLFRKEGQNVTLSCEQNLNHDAMYWYRQDPGQGLRLIYYSQIVNDFQKGDIAEGYSVSREKKESFPLTVTSAQKNPTAFYLCASSPPSGREVYSGANVLTFGAGSRLTVL.